The 26 T cell receptor beta chains below were found in one sample sequenced in a study of blood T cell repertoires in COVID-19. Sequenced by immunoSEQ multiplex PCR; TCRdb stores in-frame clones only, minus some. The sample shows about 67,000 clones, over 80% of them seen only once. Sequenced input: peripheral blood. The receptors derive from a man aged 50 or older with active COVID-19.

This clone was recorded at least ten times. V and J are TRBV5-1 and TRBJ2-7, with TRBD1 as a possible D gene (6 bases). Germline V gene data show CDR1 as SGHRS and CDR2 as YFSETQ. The ends were cut back, 7 bases at V and 5 bases at J, with 22 bases in the middle. The CDR3 runs to 15 residues. The CDR3, as DNA: TGCGCCAGCCGCCTCAGGGGCGACGGTATGCACGAGCAGTACTTC. This codes for CASRLRGDGMHEQYF.

V and J are TRBV6-1 and TRBJ1-5; maybe TRBD1 (6 bases). Deletions cut 2 bases from V and 9 bases from J, with 17 bases between. Germline CDR1 is MNHNS and CDR2 is SASEGT. This CDR3 comprises 15 residues. The CDR3 protein is CASSESGGAYWPQHF. In DNA form, the CDR3 reads TGTGCCAGCAGTGAATCGGGGGGCGCGTACTGGCCCCAGCATTTT.

The J gene is TRBJ2-2, the V gene TRBV11-2; 9 nucleotides match TRBD1. V shed 4 bases and J 5 bases; nucleotides not matched to a gene: 8. CDR3 length equals 16 residues. In germline, CDR1 is SGHAT, CDR2 FQNNGV. CDR3 sequence reads: CASSSGQGFTTGELFF. The CDR3 DNA reads as TGTGCCAGCAGCTCTGGACAGGGGTTTACTACCGGGGAGCTGTTTTTT.

The CDR3 coding sequence is TGTGCCTGGACTAGCGGGGGGGGCCCGAGCTCCTACAATGAGCAGTTCTTC. Encoded protein: CAWTSGGGPSSYNEQFF. The V and J genes are TRBV30 and TRBJ2-1, with 12 nucleotides matching TRBD2. Germline CDR1 is GTSNPN and CDR2 is SVGIG (reference sequence). V lost 4 bases to trimming and J lost 0 bases; unmatched junction nucleotides: 7. This CDR3 spans 17 amino acids.

The chain has TRBV28 and TRBJ1-4; the match to TRBD1 covers 8 bases. Trimming removed 8 bases from V and 7 bases from J; junction bases left unmatched: 3. CDR1 MDHEN and CDR2 SYDVKM come from the germline V gene. This CDR3 region has 12 residues. The CDR3 DNA follows: TGTGCCAGCGGCGACAGGGGTGAAAAACTGTTTTTT. This sequence encodes CASGDRGEKLFF.

J is TRBJ1-2 and V is TRBV7-2, with D perhaps matching TRBD1 (5 bases). V lost 7 bases and J 2 bases, leaving 14 bases between the germline ends. Per germline, CDR1 SGHTA and CDR2 FQGNSA. The CDR3 runs 14 residues. Here the CDR3 DNA reads TGTGCCAGCATTAGAGGTGGGGCCAACTATGGCTACACCTTC. Translation: CASIRGGANYGYTF.

This clone was counted a few times. The chain joins TRBV7-9 to TRBJ2-7, with 10 bases aligning to TRBD1. This CDR3 contains 16 residues. V dropped 6 bases and J dropped 5; count of bases not matched to a gene: 13. The V gene's germline CDR1 is SEHNR and CDR2 FQNEAQ (reference sequence). This CDR3 is CASRLPQGQGRDEQYF. The CDR3 bases are TGTGCCAGCAGATTACCCCAGGGACAGGGGAGGGACGAGCAGTACTTC.

The V and J genes are TRBV7-3 and TRBJ2-2; D might be TRBD2 (5 bases). The CDR3 consists of 16 residues. CDR1 is SGHTA and CDR2 is FQGTGA in the germline V gene. V was clipped by 1 base and J by 0 bases, with 9 bases between them. This chain's CDR3 is CASSLRLAANTGELFF. CDR3 coding DNA: TGTGCCAGCAGCTTAAGGCTAGCCGCGAACACCGGGGAGCTGTTTTTT.

This clone was counted between two and nine times. CDR3 in DNA: TGTGCCATCAGTTCCACTAGCGGGGATGTGGATGAGCAGTTCTTC. This codes for CAISSTSGDVDEQFF. The chain has TRBV10-3 and TRBJ2-1, with 10 bases fitting TRBD2. CDR3 length equals 15 residues. V dropped 5 bases and J dropped 8; count of bases not matched to a gene: 9. Looked up from germline, CDR1 is ENHRY and CDR2 is SYGVKD.

This chain uses TRBV11-3 with TRBJ2-3, with a weak D call TRBD2 (6 bases). The CDR3 runs to 16 residues. V was clipped by 3 bases and J by 4 bases, with 17 bases between them. Per germline, CDR1 SGHNT and CDR2 YENEEA. Here the CDR3 reads CASSLGVSGGADTQYF. The CDR3 coding sequence is TGTGCCAGCAGCTTGGGGGTCTCCGGAGGGGCAGATACGCAGTATTTT.

The count of this clone is one. The V call is TRBV3-1 (or the pseudogene TRBV3-2), the J call TRBJ1-5; TRBD1 agrees at 8 bases. This CDR3 has 15 residues. From germline, CDR1 is LGHDT and CDR2 YNNKEL (reference sequence). V shed 1 base and J 10 bases; nucleotides not matched to a gene: 9. DNA of the CDR3: TGTGCCAGCAGCCAAGGGCCAGGGGGCGGAATCCCCCAGCATTTT. This encodes CASSQGPGGGIPQHF.

The chain has TRBV9 and TRBJ1-2; possibly TRBD1 for D (5 bases). V shed 0 bases and J shed 6 bases, with 15 bases lying between them. The CDR3 is 15 residues long. The germline gives CDR1 SGDLS, CDR2 YYNGEE. The CDR3 region has the DNA TGTGCCAGCAGCGTAGGGCCAGGGATAGTAGATGGCTACACCTTC. Its protein product is CASSVGPGIVDGYTF.

This clone was recorded a few times. CDR3 loop: CATRSQFNTEAFF. The CDR3 DNA reads as TGTGCCACCCGAAGTCAGTTTAACACTGAAGCTTTCTTT. The chain joins TRBV2 to TRBJ1-1; no clear D. The CDR3 totals 13 residues. V gave up 10 bases and J gave up 2 bases, with 14 bases separating them. Germline V gives CDR1 SNHLY, CDR2 FYNNEI. Full variable domain (remainder filled in from reference TRBV2 and TRBJ1-1): EPEVTQTPSHQVTQMGQEVILRCVPISNHLYFYWYRQILGQKVEFLVSFYNNEISEKSEIFDDQFSVERPDGSNFTLKIRSTKLEDSAMYFCATRSQFNTEAFFGQGTRLTVV.

This rearrangement joins TRBV7-2 to TRBJ1-2; possible D gene TRBD1, 5 bases. Germline V lookup: CDR1 SGHTA, CDR2 FQGNSA. CDR3 size: 13 residues. V lost 1 base and J 8 bases, leaving 11 bases between the germline ends. CDR3 region: CASSLEGRGGYTF. CDR3 nucleotide sequence: TGTGCCAGCAGCTTAGAGGGGAGGGGCGGCTACACCTTC.

The chain is built from TRBV5-4 and TRBJ2-3; TRBD2 aligns across 8 bases. The germline CDR1 and CDR2 sequences are SGHNT and YYREEE (reference sequence). The trim removed 2 bases at V and 0 bases at J, leaving 11 bases unmatched. CDR3 size: 18 residues. The CDR3 DNA is TGTGCCAGCAGCTTCCCGGTTGGCGGGGGGACTAGCACAGATACGCAGTATTTT. It yields the protein CASSFPVGGGTSTDTQYF.

The V call is TRBV5-8, the J call TRBJ2-7, with 10 bases fitting TRBD1. Germline-derived CDR1 and CDR2 are SGHTS and YDEGEE. The length of the CDR3 is 16 residues. After removal of 0 bases from V and 3 bases from J, the junction contained 6 bases not matched to a gene. CDR3 in amino acids: CASSLGTGGAFYEQYF. CDR3 DNA: TGTGCCAGCAGCTTGGGGACAGGGGGGGCCTTCTACGAGCAGTACTTC.

The chain is built from TRBV4-3 and TRBJ2-7; D might be TRBD1 (5 bases). With 4 bases removed from V and 3 bases from J, the gap between germline ends came to 16 bases. The germline gives CDR1 LGHNA, CDR2 YSLEER. This CDR3 is built from 15 residues. CDR3 DNA sequence: TGCGCCAGCAGCCGGGTGCAGGACACGCGCTACGAGCAGTACTTC. Amino acid sequence: CASSRVQDTRYEQYF.

The sample holds a few counts of this clone. The chain links TRBV6-4 to TRBJ2-3, with 10 bases fitting TRBD2. This CDR3 is 15 amino acids long. CDR1 and CDR2 (germline): MRHNA, SNTAGT. V trimming: 4 bases; J trimming: 2 bases; junction bases outside the gene matches: 3. The CDR3 spells CASSVLAGTTDTQYF. The CDR3 nucleotides read TGTGCCAGCAGTGTACTAGCGGGGACCACAGATACGCAGTATTTT.

This rearrangement joins TRBV5-1 to TRBJ2-1, with D perhaps TRBD1 (5 bases). The CDR3 has 15 residues. Germline assignment: CDR1 SGHRS and CDR2 YFSETQ. V lost 4 bases and J lost 0, with 11 bases in between. CDR3 in amino acids: CASSMGPSSYNEQFF. CDR3 DNA sequence: TGCGCCAGCAGCATGGGGCCAAGCTCCTACAATGAGCAGTTCTTC.

The V call is TRBV6-6, the J call TRBJ2-1; D is uncertain. V was pared by 6 bases and J by 8 bases, with 11 bases between. The CDR3 is made up of 12 amino acids. Germline values: CDR1 MNHNY, CDR2 SVGAGI (reference sequence). CDR3 region: CASRESWHEQFF. CDR3 in DNA: TGTGCCAGCAGGGAGAGTTGGCATGAGCAGTTCTTC.

The chain recombines TRBV7-3 with TRBJ2-7; 8 positions agree with TRBD1. Per germline, CDR1 SGHTA and CDR2 FQGTGA. The CDR3 runs 14 residues. V lost 2 bases and J lost 5; bases outside the gene matches: 5. CDR3 sequence (DNA): TGTGCCAGCAGCTTAGCAGGGGGCTTGAACGAGCAGTACTTC. Residues: CASSLAGGLNEQYF.

This sequence joins TRBV29-1 and TRBJ2-2; 8 positions agree with TRBD1. Germline V lookup: CDR1 SQVTM, CDR2 ANQGSEA. The CDR3 extends over 16 amino acids. Trimming cost V 6 bases and J 3 bases; bases outside gene matches: 12. CDR3 region: CSVTNPGGADTGELFF. CDR3 in DNA: TGCAGCGTAACCAACCCAGGGGGCGCCGACACCGGGGAGCTGTTTTTT.

The count of this clone is one. The chain recombines TRBV7-9 with TRBJ2-3, with 8 positions matching TRBD2. This CDR3 is built from 16 residues. Losses at the gene ends were 5 bases for V and 0 bases for J; bases not matched to a gene: 7. Germline loops: CDR1 SEHNR, CDR2 FQNEAQ (reference sequence). As DNA, the CDR3 is TGTGCCAGCAGCCGAAGGGGACTAGTTAGCACAGATACGCAGTATTTT. The encoded protein is CASSRRGLVSTDTQYF.

The count of this clone is one. The chain recombines TRBV30 with TRBJ2-1; D call uncertain. The CDR3 extends over 13 amino acids. In germline, CDR1 is GTSNPN, CDR2 SVGIG (reference sequence). V was shortened by 2 bases and J by 4 bases, with 9 bases between the two germline ends. The CDR3 DNA reads as TGTGCCTGGAGTCCACAGCAATACAATGAGCAGTTCTTC. It is translated as CAWSPQQYNEQFF.

The V and J genes are TRBV7-9 and TRBJ2-4; 8 bases agree with TRBD2. V shed 4 bases and J 4 bases; nucleotides not matched to a gene: 3. Germline V lookup: CDR1 SEHNR, CDR2 FQNEAQ (reference sequence). CDR3 length equals 14 residues. CDR3: CASSSPGGKNIQYF. The CDR3, as DNA: TGTGCCAGCAGCTCCCCGGGGGGGAAAAACATTCAGTACTTC. Filled out from reference TRBV7-9 and TRBJ2-4, the complete variable domain reads DTGVSQNPRHKITKRGQNVTFRCDPISEHNRLYWYRQTLGQGPEFLTYFQNEAQLEKSRLLSDRFSAERPKGSFSTLEIQRTEQGDSAMYLCASSSPGGKNIQYFGAGTRLSVL.

In its sample, this clone was seen once. The chain recombines TRBV7-9 with TRBJ1-4, with 7 bases lining up with TRBD1. The CDR3 spans 16 residues. CDR1 is SEHNR, CDR2 FQNEAQ, per germline (reference sequence). V was clipped by 1 base and J by 5 bases; unmatched bases: 7. The CDR3, as DNA: TGTGCCAGCAGCTTAGGGGACAGATTCTTAAATGAAAAACTGTTTTTT. Amino acid sequence: CASSLGDRFLNEKLFF.